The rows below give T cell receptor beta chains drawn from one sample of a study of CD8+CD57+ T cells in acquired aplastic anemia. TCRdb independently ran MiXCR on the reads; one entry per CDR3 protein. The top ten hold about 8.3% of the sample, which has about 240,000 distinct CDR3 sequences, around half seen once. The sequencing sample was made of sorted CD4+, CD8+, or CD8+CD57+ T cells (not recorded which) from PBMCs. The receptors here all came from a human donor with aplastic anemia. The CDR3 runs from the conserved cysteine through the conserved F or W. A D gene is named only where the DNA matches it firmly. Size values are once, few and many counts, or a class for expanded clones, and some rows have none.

cdr3_aa: CASSISGAAPYEQYF; cdr3_nt: TGTGCCAGTAGTATAAGCGGGGCCGCCCCCTACGAGCAGTACTTC; clone_size: -; cdr3_length: 15; d_call: TRBD2; v_call: TRBV7-8; j_call: TRBJ2-7
cdr3_aa: CASSLVAGEYNEQFF; cdr3_nt: TGTGCCAGCAGCTTAGTAGCGGGGGAATACAATGAGCAGTTCTTC; clone_size: -; cdr3_length: 15; d_call: TRBD2; v_call: TRBV7-6; j_call: TRBJ2-1
cdr3_aa: CASSSGVGSYNEQFF; cdr3_nt: TGTGCCAGCAGTAGCGGGGTCGGGTCCTACAATGAGCAGTTCTTC; clone_size: many; cdr3_length: 15; d_call: TRBD2; v_call: TRBV5-8; j_call: TRBJ2-1
cdr3_aa: CASSVTGWTEAFF; cdr3_nt: TGTGCCAGCAGCGTGACAGGGTGGACTGAAGCTTTCTTT; clone_size: -; cdr3_length: 13; d_call: TRBD1; v_call: TRBV13; j_call: TRBJ1-1
cdr3_aa: CASSGLVRVNQPQHF; cdr3_nt: TGTGCCAGCAGCGGATTGGTGAGGGTCAATCAGCCCCAGCATTTT; clone_size: many; cdr3_length: 15; d_call: -; v_call: TRBV7-8; j_call: TRBJ1-5
cdr3_aa: CASSPPEETQYF; cdr3_nt: TGTGCCAGCTCACCGCCAGAAGAGACCCAGTACTTC; clone_size: many; cdr3_length: 12; d_call: -; v_call: TRBV18; j_call: TRBJ2-5
cdr3_aa: CASNTDSNQPQHF; cdr3_nt: TGTGCCAGCAACACGGATAGCAATCAGCCCCAGCATTTT; clone_size: -; cdr3_length: 13; d_call: -; v_call: TRBV2; j_call: TRBJ1-5
cdr3_aa: CASSEADLAGASYNEQSF; cdr3_nt: TGTGCCAGCAGTGAAGCGGATCTCGCAGGGGCCTCCTACAATGAGCAGTCCTTC; clone_size: -; cdr3_length: 18; d_call: -; v_call: TRBV6-1; j_call: TRBJ2-1
cdr3_aa: CASSLGLGGGNQETQYF; cdr3_nt: TGTGCCAGCAGCCTGGGACTGGGTGGGGGGAACCAAGAGACCCAGTACTTC; clone_size: many; cdr3_length: 17; d_call: -; v_call: TRBV5-8; j_call: TRBJ2-5
cdr3_aa: CASSFSGINTEAFF; cdr3_nt: TGTGCCAGCAGCTTCTCGGGAATTAACACTGAAGCTTTCTTT; clone_size: many; cdr3_length: 14; d_call: -; v_call: TRBV16; j_call: TRBJ1-1
cdr3_aa: CASSLRRDTEAFF; cdr3_nt: TGCGCCAGCAGCCTTCGGAGGGACACTGAAGCTTTCTTT; clone_size: many; cdr3_length: 13; d_call: -; v_call: TRBV4-1; j_call: TRBJ1-1
cdr3_aa: CSVEDHRRGFSYEQYF; cdr3_nt: TGCAGCGTTGAAGATCATCGGCGGGGATTCTCCTACGAGCAGTACTTC; clone_size: -; cdr3_length: 16; d_call: -; v_call: TRBV29-1; j_call: TRBJ2-7
cdr3_aa: CASGAWSPGDEKLFF; cdr3_nt: TGTGCCAGCGGAGCTTGGAGCCCCGGGGATGAAAAACTGTTTTTT; clone_size: -; cdr3_length: 15; d_call: -; v_call: TRBV7-9; j_call: TRBJ1-4
cdr3_aa: CASSKTGGIYNEQFF; cdr3_nt: TGTGCCAGCAGCAAGACTGGGGGCATTTACAATGAGCAGTTCTTC; clone_size: many; cdr3_length: 15; d_call: -; v_call: TRBV7-9; j_call: TRBJ2-1
cdr3_aa: CSVQGTGGRSYNEQFF; cdr3_nt: TGCAGCGTGCAAGGGACAGGGGGCAGGTCCTACAATGAGCAGTTCTTC; clone_size: -; cdr3_length: 16; d_call: TRBD1; v_call: TRBV29-1; j_call: TRBJ2-1
cdr3_aa: CASSSGQGSSYEQYF; cdr3_nt: TGTGCCAGTAGTTCCGGACAGGGGAGCTCCTACGAGCAGTACTTC; clone_size: many; cdr3_length: 15; d_call: TRBD1; v_call: TRBV19; j_call: TRBJ2-7
cdr3_aa: CASSSGAQLPGEQYF; cdr3_nt: TGTGCCAGCAGCTCGGGGGCCCAACTACCGGGGGAGCAGTACTTC; clone_size: many; cdr3_length: 15; d_call: -; v_call: TRBV7-3; j_call: TRBJ2-7
cdr3_aa: CSVAASPDSSYEQYF; cdr3_nt: TGCAGCGTTGCCGCGTCCCCTGACAGCTCCTACGAGCAGTACTTC; clone_size: many; cdr3_length: 15; d_call: -; v_call: TRBV29-1; j_call: TRBJ2-7
cdr3_aa: CASSYRGRGVSQPQHF; cdr3_nt: TGTGCCAGCAGTTACCGGGGCAGGGGGGTCAGTCAGCCCCAGCATTTT; clone_size: -; cdr3_length: 16; d_call: TRBD1; v_call: TRBV10-3; j_call: TRBJ1-5
cdr3_aa: CASSSRHAPWPDKRETQYF; cdr3_nt: TGTGCCAGCAGCTCCAGACACGCCCCGTGGCCCGATAAAAGGGAGACCCAGTACTTC; clone_size: many; cdr3_length: 19; d_call: -; v_call: TRBV11-2; j_call: TRBJ2-5
cdr3_aa: CASRVRGSGGTEAFF; cdr3_nt: TGTGCCAGCAGGGTCAGGGGGAGCGGAGGCACTGAAGCTTTCTTT; clone_size: many; cdr3_length: 15; d_call: TRBD1; v_call: TRBV5-4; j_call: TRBJ1-1
cdr3_aa: CATSRDLAGVRPSYNEQFF; cdr3_nt: TGTGCCACCAGCAGAGATTTAGCGGGGGTCCGACCTAGTTACAATGAGCAGTTCTTC; clone_size: -; cdr3_length: 19; d_call: TRBD2; v_call: TRBV15; j_call: TRBJ2-1
cdr3_aa: CASSLDGGSYEQYF; cdr3_nt: TGTGCCAGCAGCTTAGACGGTGGCTCCTACGAGCAGTACTTC; clone_size: many; cdr3_length: 14; d_call: -; v_call: TRBV7-9; j_call: TRBJ2-7
cdr3_aa: CASSYGAGIYEQYF; cdr3_nt: TGTGCCAGCAGTTACGGTGCAGGAATATACGAGCAGTACTTC; clone_size: many; cdr3_length: 14; d_call: -; v_call: TRBV6-5; j_call: TRBJ2-7
cdr3_aa: CASSPGGTANTGELFF; cdr3_nt: TGTGCCAGCAGCCCAGGGGGGACAGCTAACACCGGGGAGCTGTTTTTT; clone_size: few; cdr3_length: 16; d_call: -; v_call: TRBV4-2; j_call: TRBJ2-2
cdr3_aa: CASSGTAGWAFF; cdr3_nt: TGTGCCAGCAGTGGCACAGCCGGTTGGGCTTTCTTT; clone_size: -; cdr3_length: 12; d_call: -; v_call: TRBV25-1; j_call: TRBJ1-1
cdr3_aa: CASSQGTSGNTGELFF; cdr3_nt: TGCGCCAGCAGCCAGGGAACTAGCGGCAACACCGGGGAGCTGTTTTTT; clone_size: many; cdr3_length: 16; d_call: TRBD2; v_call: TRBV4-1; j_call: TRBJ2-2
cdr3_aa: CASASNYGYTF; cdr3_nt: TGTGCCAGCGCATCTAACTATGGCTACACCTTC; clone_size: few; cdr3_length: 11; d_call: -; v_call: TRBV2; j_call: TRBJ1-2
cdr3_aa: CASSSAGGRGTEQFF; cdr3_nt: TGTGCCAGCAGCTCCGCTGGGGGTCGGGGCACTGAGCAGTTCTTC; clone_size: -; cdr3_length: 15; d_call: -; v_call: TRBV7-9; j_call: TRBJ2-1
cdr3_aa: CAISEEGANYGYTF; cdr3_nt: TGTGCCATCAGTGAGGAGGGTGCTAACTATGGCTACACCTTC; clone_size: -; cdr3_length: 14; d_call: -; v_call: TRBV10-3; j_call: TRBJ1-2
cdr3_aa: CASSLSGLSGNTIYF; cdr3_nt: TGTGCCAGCAGCTTGTCAGGGCTCTCTGGAAACACCATATATTTT; clone_size: many; cdr3_length: 15; d_call: -; v_call: TRBV7-9; j_call: TRBJ1-3
cdr3_aa: CASSQELAGYETQYF; cdr3_nt: TGCGCCAGCAGCCAAGAGTTAGCGGGGTATGAGACCCAGTACTTC; clone_size: many; cdr3_length: 15; d_call: TRBD2; v_call: TRBV4-1; j_call: TRBJ2-5
cdr3_aa: CATSREAGDTEAFF; cdr3_nt: TGTGCCACCAGCCGGGAGGCGGGGGACACTGAAGCTTTCTTT; clone_size: many; cdr3_length: 14; d_call: -; v_call: TRBV15; j_call: TRBJ1-1
cdr3_aa: CASSSPGVDYGYTF; cdr3_nt: TGTGCCAGCAGCTCTCCAGGGGTTGACTATGGCTACACCTTC; clone_size: many; cdr3_length: 14; d_call: -; v_call: TRBV7-9; j_call: TRBJ1-2
cdr3_aa: CASSYNYEQYF; cdr3_nt: TGTGCCAGCAGTTACAACTACGAGCAGTACTTC; clone_size: many; cdr3_length: 11; d_call: -; v_call: TRBV6-2/TRBV6-3; j_call: TRBJ2-7
cdr3_aa: CASSQDRAGDRNEQFF; cdr3_nt: TGCGCCAGCAGCCAAGATCGAGCGGGGGATCGTAATGAGCAGTTCTTC; clone_size: few; cdr3_length: 16; d_call: TRBD2; v_call: TRBV4-3; j_call: TRBJ2-1
cdr3_aa: CASSLGGTGPDTQYF; cdr3_nt: TGTGCCAGCAGCTTAGGCGGGACGGGGCCAGATACGCAGTATTTT; clone_size: many; cdr3_length: 15; d_call: -; v_call: TRBV11-2; j_call: TRBJ2-3
cdr3_aa: CSVAALGEKLFF; cdr3_nt: TGCAGCGTTGCGGCTCTTGGTGAAAAACTGTTTTTT; clone_size: -; cdr3_length: 12; d_call: -; v_call: TRBV29-1; j_call: TRBJ1-4
cdr3_aa: CASSKRTNQETQYF; cdr3_nt: TGTGCCAGCAGCAAAAGGACTAATCAAGAGACCCAGTACTTC; clone_size: many; cdr3_length: 14; d_call: -; v_call: TRBV7-4; j_call: TRBJ2-5
cdr3_aa: CASSIWTSGSNEHF; cdr3_nt: TGTGCCAGCAGCATATGGACTAGCGGGAGCAATGAGCATTTT; clone_size: -; cdr3_length: 14; d_call: -; v_call: TRBV9; j_call: TRBJ1-5
cdr3_aa: CSARGGGGHGTEGTGNQPQHF; cdr3_nt: TGCAGTGCCCGGGGCGGGGGGGGCCACGGCACCGAGGGTACGGGCAATCAGCCCCAGCATTTT; clone_size: few; cdr3_length: 21; d_call: -; v_call: TRBV20-1; j_call: TRBJ1-5
cdr3_aa: CSGKQGMDYGYTF; cdr3_nt: TGCAGTGGGAAACAGGGGATGGACTATGGCTACACCTTC; clone_size: -; cdr3_length: 13; d_call: TRBD1; v_call: TRBV29-1; j_call: TRBJ1-2
cdr3_aa: CASSQSVLRERKNTEAFF; cdr3_nt: TGTGCCAGCAGCCAATCAGTTCTGAGAGAGAGGAAGAACACTGAAGCTTTCTTT; clone_size: many; cdr3_length: 18; d_call: -; v_call: TRBV16; j_call: TRBJ1-1
cdr3_aa: CASSLSATGEGYTF; cdr3_nt: TGTGCCAGCAGTTTATCGGCGACAGGGGAAGGCTACACCTTC; clone_size: few; cdr3_length: 14; d_call: TRBD1; v_call: TRBV27; j_call: TRBJ1-2
cdr3_aa: CASAAGVSGYEQYF; cdr3_nt: TGTGCCAGCGCAGCGGGAGTATCCGGATACGAGCAGTACTTC; clone_size: -; cdr3_length: 14; d_call: TRBD2; v_call: TRBV27; j_call: TRBJ2-7
cdr3_aa: CSVPTNNEQFF; cdr3_nt: TGCAGCGTCCCAACTAACAATGAGCAGTTCTTC; clone_size: few; cdr3_length: 11; d_call: -; v_call: TRBV29-1; j_call: TRBJ2-1
cdr3_aa: CASSAFQGDNEQFF; cdr3_nt: TGTGCCAGCAGTGCTTTTCAGGGGGACAATGAGCAGTTCTTC; clone_size: once; cdr3_length: 14; d_call: TRBD1; v_call: TRBV25-1; j_call: TRBJ2-1
cdr3_aa: CAISDRGRALLNEQFF; cdr3_nt: TGTGCCATCAGTGATCGGGGGAGGGCCCTCCTCAATGAGCAGTTCTTC; clone_size: many; cdr3_length: 16; d_call: TRBD2; v_call: TRBV10-3; j_call: TRBJ2-1
cdr3_aa: CASSLAPGIRSPLHF; cdr3_nt: TGTGCCAGCAGCTTAGCCCCGGGGATAAGATCACCCCTCCACTTT; clone_size: -; cdr3_length: 15; d_call: -; v_call: TRBV7-2; j_call: TRBJ1-6
cdr3_aa: CASSPRQGLGDSQYF; cdr3_nt: TGTGCCAGTAGTCCCCGACAGGGGTTAGGGGATTCCCAGTACTTC; clone_size: -; cdr3_length: 15; d_call: TRBD1; v_call: TRBV19; j_call: TRBJ2-5
cdr3_aa: CAWSADGADTQYF; cdr3_nt: TGTGCCTGGAGTGCGGACGGGGCAGATACGCAGTATTTT; clone_size: -; cdr3_length: 13; d_call: -; v_call: TRBV30; j_call: TRBJ2-3
cdr3_aa: CASSLASTGGYGYTF; cdr3_nt: TGTGCCAGCAGCTTAGCTTCGACAGGGGGCTATGGCTACACCTTC; clone_size: -; cdr3_length: 15; d_call: TRBD1; v_call: TRBV7-9; j_call: TRBJ1-2
cdr3_aa: CSVARTGGAVGYTF; cdr3_nt: TGCAGCGTCGCTAGGACAGGGGGCGCGGTAGGCTACACCTTC; clone_size: -; cdr3_length: 14; d_call: TRBD1; v_call: TRBV29-1; j_call: TRBJ1-2